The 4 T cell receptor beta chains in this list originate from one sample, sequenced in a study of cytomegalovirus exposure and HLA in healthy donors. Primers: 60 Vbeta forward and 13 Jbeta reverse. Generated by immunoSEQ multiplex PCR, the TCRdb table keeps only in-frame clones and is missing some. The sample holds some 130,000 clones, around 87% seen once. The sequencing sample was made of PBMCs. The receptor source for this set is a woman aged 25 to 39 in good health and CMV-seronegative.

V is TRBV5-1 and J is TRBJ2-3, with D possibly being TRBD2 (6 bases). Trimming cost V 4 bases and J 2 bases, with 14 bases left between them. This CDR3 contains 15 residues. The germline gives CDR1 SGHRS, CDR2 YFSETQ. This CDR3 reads CASSLGLDSTDTQYF. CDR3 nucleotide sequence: TGCGCCAGCAGCCTGGGACTTGACTCCACAGATACGCAGTATTTT.

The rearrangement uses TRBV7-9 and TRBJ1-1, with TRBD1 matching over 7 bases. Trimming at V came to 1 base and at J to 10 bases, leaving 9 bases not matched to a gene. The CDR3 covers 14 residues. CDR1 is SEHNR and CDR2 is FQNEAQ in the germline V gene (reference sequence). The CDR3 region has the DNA TGTGCCAGCAGCTTAGATAGTGGGACAGTGCGAGCTTTCTTT. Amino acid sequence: CASSLDSGTVRAFF.

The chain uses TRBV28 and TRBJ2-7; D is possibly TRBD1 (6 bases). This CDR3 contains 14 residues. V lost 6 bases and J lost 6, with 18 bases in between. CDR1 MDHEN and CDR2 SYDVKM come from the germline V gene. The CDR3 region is CASRVGTGWSEQYF. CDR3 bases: TGTGCCAGCAGGGTTGGTACAGGGTGGTCCGAGCAGTACTTC. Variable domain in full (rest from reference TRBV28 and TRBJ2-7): DVKVTQSSRYLVKRTGEKVFLECVQDMDHENMFWYRQDPGLGLRLIYFSYDVKMKEKGDIPEGYSVSREKKERFSLILESASTNQTSMYLCASRVGTGWSEQYFGPGTRLTVT.

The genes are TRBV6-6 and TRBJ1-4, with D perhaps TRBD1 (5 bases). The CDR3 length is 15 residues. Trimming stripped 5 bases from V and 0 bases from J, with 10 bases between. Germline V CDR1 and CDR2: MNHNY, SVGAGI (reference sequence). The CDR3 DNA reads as TGTGCCAGCAGTCCACGGGGGGCAACTAATGAAAAACTGTTTTTT. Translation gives CASSPRGATNEKLFF.